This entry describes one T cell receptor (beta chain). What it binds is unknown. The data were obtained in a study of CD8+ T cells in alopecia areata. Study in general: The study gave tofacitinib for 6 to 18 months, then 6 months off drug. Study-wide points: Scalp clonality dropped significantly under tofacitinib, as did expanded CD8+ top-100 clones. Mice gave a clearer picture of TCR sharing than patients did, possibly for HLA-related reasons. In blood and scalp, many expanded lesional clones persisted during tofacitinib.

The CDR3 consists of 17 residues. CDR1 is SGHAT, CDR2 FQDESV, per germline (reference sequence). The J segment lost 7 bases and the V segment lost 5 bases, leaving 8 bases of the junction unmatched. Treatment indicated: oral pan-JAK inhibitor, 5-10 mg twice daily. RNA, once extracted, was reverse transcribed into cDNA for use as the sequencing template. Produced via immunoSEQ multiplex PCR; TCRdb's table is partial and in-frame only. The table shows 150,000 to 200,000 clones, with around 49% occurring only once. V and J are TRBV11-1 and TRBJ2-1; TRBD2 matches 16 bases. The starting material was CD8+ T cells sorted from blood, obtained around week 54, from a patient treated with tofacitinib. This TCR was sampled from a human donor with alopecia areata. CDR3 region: CASSHPGLAGGWNEQFF. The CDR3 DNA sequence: TGTGCCAGCAGCCATCCGGGACTAGCGGGGGGGTGGAATGAGCAGTTCTTC.